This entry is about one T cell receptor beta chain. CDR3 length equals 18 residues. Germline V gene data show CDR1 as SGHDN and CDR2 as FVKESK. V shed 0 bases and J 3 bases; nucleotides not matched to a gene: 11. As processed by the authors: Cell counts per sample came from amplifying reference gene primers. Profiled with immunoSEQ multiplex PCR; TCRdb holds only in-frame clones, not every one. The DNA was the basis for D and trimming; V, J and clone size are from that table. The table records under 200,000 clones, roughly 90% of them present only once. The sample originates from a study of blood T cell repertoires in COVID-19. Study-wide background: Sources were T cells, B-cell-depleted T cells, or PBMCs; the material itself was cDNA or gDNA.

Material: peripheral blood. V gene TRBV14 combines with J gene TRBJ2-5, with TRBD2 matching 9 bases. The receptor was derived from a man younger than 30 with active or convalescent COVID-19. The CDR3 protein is CASSQDRGIAGEKETQYF. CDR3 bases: TGTGCCAGCAGCCAAGATCGCGGGATAGCGGGGGAGAAAGAGACCCAGTACTTC.